A selection of T cell receptor beta chains follows, all from one sample in a study of OX40 agonist ivuxolimab in advanced cancers. The protocol was immunoSEQ multiplex PCR, while the TCRdb copy is restricted to in-frame clones and leaves out a portion. The sample shows 35,000 to 50,000 clones, 88% of them seen only once. Sequences were derived from CD4+ or CD8+ T cells sorted from blood, sampled in a trial of the OX40 agonist ivuxolimab. These TCRs come from an adult with an advanced solid tumor such as melanoma, head and neck, liver or kidney cancer. The CDR3 runs from the conserved cysteine through the conserved F or W. The D gene is left open where the match is weak. For some rows the clone size is stated as once, few or many, or as a class when expanded; others skip it.

>TRBJ1-5|NA|NA|TRBV18
CASSSDRDQPQHF
TGTGCCAGCTCATCCGACAGAGATCAGCCCCAGCATTTT
>TRBJ2-2|NA|NA|TRBV6-5
CASSRQGRELFF
TGTGCCAGCAGCCGGCAGGGACGGGAGCTGTTTTTT
>TRBJ1-3|once|NA|TRBV5-8
CASSLVRSGNTIYF
TGTGCCAGCAGCTTGGTTCGCTCTGGAAACACCATATATTTT
>TRBJ2-3|NA|TRBD1|TRBV6-5
CASRYRIQGEYTQYF
TGTGCCAGCAGATACCGCATACAGGGGGAATATACGCAGTATTTT
>TRBJ1-1|NA|TRBD1|TRBV28
CASSTGTGRAEAFF
TGTGCCAGCAGTACTGGGACAGGGAGGGCCGAAGCTTTCTTT
>TRBJ1-2|few|TRBD1|TRBV10-3
CAISEDRDYGYTF
TGTGCCATCAGTGAGGACAGGGACTATGGCTACACCTTC
>TRBJ2-7|NA|NA|TRBV29-1
CSVGPPGDEQYF
TGCAGCGTTGGGCCTCCCGGTGACGAGCAGTACTTC
>TRBJ2-7|NA|NA|TRBV6-1
CASSLRNPIYEQYF
TGTGCCAGCAGTCTACGGAACCCAATCTACGAGCAGTACTTC
>TRBJ2-3|NA|TRBD2|TRBV7-8
CASSNTAGGSDTQYF
TGTGCCAGCAGCAACACGGCGGGAGGATCAGATACGCAGTATTTT
>TRBJ2-2|NA|NA|TRBV6-1
CASREEGAHNGELFF
TGTGCCAGCAGGGAGGAGGGGGCGCATAACGGGGAGCTGTTTTTT
>TRBJ2-2|NA|TRBD1|TRBV7-9
CASSTPTGSDRELFF
TGTGCCAGCAGCACCCCGACAGGGAGTGACCGGGAGCTGTTTTTT
>TRBJ2-5|NA|NA|TRBV18
CASSQDRQETQYF
TGTGCCAGCTCACAGGACAGACAAGAGACCCAGTACTTC
>TRBJ1-1|NA|NA|TRBV5-1
CASSASVGVAAEAFF
TGCGCCAGCAGCGCGAGTGTAGGGGTGGCTGCCGAAGCTTTCTTT
>TRBJ1-1|few|NA|TRBV2
CASSVGYEAFF
TGTGCCAGCAGTGTAGGTTATGAAGCTTTCTTT
>TRBJ1-1|NA|NA|TRBV7-9
CASSTGGEAFF
TGTGCCAGCAGTACTGGGGGGGAAGCTTTCTTT
>TRBJ2-1|NA|NA|TRBV4-3
CASRIQGRYEQFF
TGCGCCAGCAGGATACAGGGAAGGTATGAGCAGTTCTTC
>TRBJ2-5|NA|NA|TRBV5-1
CASSFRPRGLETQYF
TGCGCCAGCAGCTTCCGACCTCGGGGGCTGGAGACCCAGTACTTC
>TRBJ2-1|NA|NA|TRBV7-2
CASRGGTYNEQFF
TGTGCCAGCAGAGGGGGGACCTACAATGAGCAGTTCTTC
>TRBJ2-5|once|NA|TRBV28
CASHESSYQETQYF
TGTGCCAGCCACGAGTCTTCGTACCAAGAGACCCAGTACTTC
>TRBJ1-4|NA|NA|TRBV19
CASALTEANEKLFF
TGTGCCAGTGCCCTGACAGAGGCTAATGAAAAACTGTTTTTT
>TRBJ2-1|NA|TRBD2|TRBV9
CASGLAGEYNEQFF
TGTGCCAGCGGGCTAGCGGGAGAGTACAATGAGCAGTTCTTC
>TRBJ2-1|NA|NA|TRBV27
CASSFYNEQFF
TGTGCCAGCAGTTTCTACAATGAGCAGTTCTTC
>TRBJ1-1|NA|NA|TRBV6-6
CASTREGGVTEAFF
TGTGCCAGCACCAGAGAGGGAGGGGTCACTGAAGCTTTCTTT
>TRBJ1-2|once|NA|TRBV5-5
CASSPTGQTNYGYTF
TGTGCCAGCAGCCCGACCGGACAGACTAACTATGGCTACACCTTC
>TRBJ2-5|NA|NA|TRBV28
CASSLSGNEETQYF
TGTGCCAGCAGTTTATCCGGGAATGAGGAGACCCAGTACTTC
>TRBJ2-7|once|NA|TRBV19
CASSISLGLGEQYF
TGTGCCAGTAGTATCAGTTTGGGATTGGGCGAGCAGTACTTC
>TRBJ1-1|NA|NA|TRBV27
CASSYRAGNTEAFF
TGTGCCAGCAGTTACCGGGCCGGAAACACTGAAGCTTTCTTT
>TRBJ2-1|few|TRBD2|TRBV5-4
CASSSGRGAPFGEQFF
TGTGCCAGCAGCTCCGGGAGGGGCGCTCCATTTGGCGAGCAGTTCTTC
>TRBJ1-2|medium-sized|TRBD1|TRBV6-5
CASKGRGRYGYTF
TGTGCCAGCAAGGGCAGGGGGAGGTATGGCTACACCTTC
>TRBJ1-5|NA|NA|TRBV28
CASRLTRVQPQHF
TGTGCCAGCAGATTAACGAGGGTTCAGCCCCAGCATTTT
>TRBJ2-2|NA|TRBD1|TRBV7-3
CASSLFGQANTGELFF
TGTGCCAGCAGCTTATTTGGACAGGCGAACACCGGGGAGCTGTTTTTT
>TRBJ2-3|NA|NA|TRBV9
CASSVGPDTQYF
TGTGCCAGCAGCGTAGGTCCAGATACGCAGTATTTT
>TRBJ2-3|NA|NA|TRBV5-1
CASSLGVGSTSTDTQYF
TGCGCCAGCAGCTTGGGGGTCGGAAGTACTAGCACAGATACGCAGTATTTT
>TRBJ2-7|NA|TRBD2|TRBV5-1
CASTMTSGINEQYF
TGCGCCAGCACCATGACTAGCGGGATAAACGAGCAGTACTTC
>TRBJ2-7|NA|NA|TRBV18
CASSPPAGPSREQYF
TGTGCCAGCTCACCACCCGCGGGCCCGTCGAGGGAGCAGTACTTC
>TRBJ2-3|NA|TRBD1|TRBV29-1
CSVEGTADRADTQYF
TGCAGCGTTGAGGGGACAGCGGATAGGGCAGATACGCAGTATTTT
>TRBJ2-5|NA|TRBD1|TRBV5-1
CASSFLGQGQETQYF
TGCGCCAGCAGCTTCTTAGGACAGGGGCAAGAGACCCAGTACTTC